This TCR beta chain emerged from a study of neoadjuvant anti-PD-1 for oral cavity cancer. Findings and caveats of the study: With three patients per group, TCR findings need larger cohorts. After neoadjuvant nivolumab, PBMC T cell clonality was significantly higher in non-responders than responders.

The ends were cut back, 1 base at V and 3 bases at J, with 5 bases in the middle. The V gene's germline CDR1 is GTSNPN and CDR2 SVGIG (reference sequence). CDR3 length equals 12 residues. Using immunoSEQ multiplex PCR, the repertoire was profiled, and TCRdb retains in-frame clones only, with some absent. The table includes around 15,000 clones, about 72% detected once. On this clone: What it binds is unknown.

Sequenced material: PBMCs, taken before nivolumab (anti-PD-1) treatment. The sequence was obtained from a person aged 35 to 85 with oral cavity squamous cell carcinoma. The chain has TRBV30 and TRBJ2-3; unclear D gene. CDR3 sequence (DNA): TGTGCCTGGAGTGATCGGACAGATACGCAGTATTTT. Residues: CAWSDRTDTQYF.